These 19 T cell receptor beta chains came from one sample sequenced in a study of ipilimumab plus nivolumab after autologous stem cell transplantation. TCRdb's copy holds only in-frame clones and misses some; the assay was immunoSEQ multiplex PCR. The sample gives 22,000 or so clones, roughly 69% of which show up once; roughly 25% is in the top ten. The material sequenced was PBMCs, taken in a trial of ipilimumab plus nivolumab as post-transplant consolidation. These receptors were obtained from a male donor with diffuse large B-cell lymphoma.

The V gene is TRBV27, the J gene TRBJ1-1; tentative D call: TRBD1 (6 bases). The CDR3 sequence is 16 residues long. The ends were cut back, 6 bases at V and 4 bases at J, with 21 bases in the middle. Germline CDR1 is MNHEY and CDR2 is SMNVEV (reference sequence). The DNA for the CDR3 is TGTGCCAGCAGCCCTTGGGGGGCTATCTCGGTCACTGAAGCTTTCTTT. It yields the protein CASSPWGAISVTEAFF.

This chain connects TRBV7-9 to TRBJ2-3; 12 nucleotides line up with TRBD2. Germline assignment: CDR1 SEHNR and CDR2 FQNEAQ (reference sequence). After removal of 10 bases from V and 3 bases from J, the junction contained 8 bases not matched to a gene. The CDR3 extends over 15 amino acids. The CDR3 loop is CAIQTSGRLTDTQYF. In DNA form, the CDR3 reads TGTGCCATCCAGACTAGCGGGAGATTAACAGATACGCAGTATTTT.

As DNA, the CDR3 is TGTGCCAGCAGTGATTACGTGGGGCCTGGGGATACGCAGTATTTT. Amino acid sequence: CASSDYVGPGDTQYF. The V and J genes are TRBV25-1 and TRBJ2-3, with a weak D call TRBD1 (5 bases). The length of the CDR3 is 15 residues. Trimming took 3 bases from V and 6 from J, leaving 16 bases between them. CDR1 and CDR2 from the germline V gene are MGHDK and SYGVNS.

This clone was picked up a small number of times. J is TRBJ1-2 and V is TRBV19; D unresolved. The germline gives CDR1 LNHDA, CDR2 SQIVND (reference sequence). CDR3 size: 16 residues. Trimming took off 5 bases at V and 6 bases at J, with 22 bases between the two ends. In DNA form, the CDR3 reads TGTGCCAGTAGTTCCCTAGAACGAGGGTTCGGAGATGGCTACACCTTC. Its translation is CASSSLERGFGDGYTF.

This chain links TRBV19 with TRBJ1-2; 7 bases line up with TRBD1. Germline V gene data show CDR1 as LNHDA and CDR2 as SQIVND (reference sequence). The length of the CDR3 is 15 residues. V was pared by 4 bases and J by 4 bases, with 9 bases of the junction left unmatched. CDR3 sequence: CASSTRHQGGYGYTF. The DNA of the CDR3 is TGTGCCAGTAGTACTCGCCACCAGGGGGGCTATGGCTACACCTTC. Full variable domain (remainder filled in from reference TRBV19 and TRBJ1-2): DGGITQSPKYLFRKEGQNVTLSCEQNLNHDAMYWYRQDPGQGLRLIYYSQIVNDFQKGDIAEGYSVSREKKESFPLTVTSAQKNPTAFYLCASSTRHQGGYGYTFGSGTRLTVV.

The chain recombines TRBV6-1 with TRBJ2-3, with 8 bases fitting TRBD2. J lost 9 bases, V lost 6 bases, and 8 bases had no gene match. This CDR3 is built from 13 residues. CDR1 is MNHNS and CDR2 is SASEGT in the germline V gene. CDR3 DNA sequence: TGTGCCAGCAGGATACCGGGACTAGGGACGCAGTATTTT. As protein: CASRIPGLGTQYF.

A few counts support this clone. The CDR3 sequence: CASSSKDREGNQPQHF. Written as DNA, the CDR3 is TGTGCCAGCAGTTCGAAGGACAGGGAAGGCAATCAGCCCCAGCATTTT. This chain connects TRBV27 to TRBJ1-5, with 8 bases fitting TRBD1. V lost 4 bases, J lost 2 bases, and 7 bases stayed unmatched. This CDR3 is built from 16 residues. Germline loops: CDR1 MNHEY, CDR2 SMNVEV (reference sequence).

The chain links TRBV5-6 to TRBJ1-4; 9 bases agree with TRBD1. V lost 1 base to trimming and J lost 8 bases; unmatched junction nucleotides: 9. This CDR3 has 16 amino acids. Germline CDR1 SGHDT, CDR2 YYEEEE. The CDR3 nucleotides read TGTGCCAGCAGCTTGCCCCCGGGACAGGGAGACGAAAAACTGTTTTTT. It translates to CASSLPPGQGDEKLFF.

This chain connects TRBV5-4 to TRBJ2-5; 9 positions agree with TRBD1. With V trimmed by 2 bases and J by 1 base, 0 bases remained unmatched. This CDR3 is built from 14 residues. Germline lookup yields CDR1 SGHNT and CDR2 YYREEE (reference sequence). The CDR3 region has the DNA TGTGCCAGCAGCTTACAGGGGGCCCAAGAGACCCAGTACTTC. This translates into CASSLQGAQETQYF.

V and J are TRBV6-1 and TRBJ1-6; no definite D call. V was clipped by 6 bases and J by 7 bases, with 10 bases between them. Germline CDR1 reads MNHNS; CDR2 reads SASEGT. The CDR3 has 13 residues. CDR3 nucleotide sequence: TGTGCCAGCAGGAAGGAGGCCAATTCACCCCTCCACTTT. It encodes CASRKEANSPLHF.

V and J are TRBV5-6 and TRBJ2-7; TRBD2 is a possible D gene (7 bases). The CDR3 contains 15 residues. Germline V gene data show CDR1 as SGHDT and CDR2 as YYEEEE. The V end was cut by 2 bases, the J end by 6 bases, with 18 bases between. Here the CDR3 DNA reads TGTGCCAGCAGCTTCTTCGGGACACGCGGGAGCGAGCAGTACTTC. Translated, it gives CASSFFGTRGSEQYF. Complete variable domain (other parts from reference TRBV5-6 and TRBJ2-7): DAGVTQSPTHLIKTRGQQVTLRCSPKSGHDTVSWYQQALGQGPQFIFQYYEEEERQRGNFPDRFSGHQFPNYSSELNVNALLLGDSALYLCASSFFGTRGSEQYFGPGTRLTVT.

In this sample, this clone turned up once. V gene TRBV27 combines with J gene TRBJ2-3, with D perhaps matching TRBD1 (6 bases). Germline V lookup: CDR1 MNHEY, CDR2 SMNVEV (reference sequence). The CDR3 has 15 amino acids. V was pared by 4 bases and J by 2 bases, with 13 bases between. Here the CDR3 DNA reads TGTGCCAGCAGTTCGGCCGGGACAACCACAGATACGCAGTATTTT. Translated: CASSSAGTTTDTQYF.

As concerns this clone: An end of the junction does not agree with germline; a read error may underlie this. This chain joins TRBV7-7 and TRBJ1-3; D is ambiguous. CDR3 length: 13 amino acids. Looked up from germline, CDR1 is SSHAT and CDR2 is FNYEAQ (reference sequence). CDR3 bases: TGTGCTAGCAGCTTAAGTGATGGAAACACCATATATTTT. Translating gives CASSLSDGNTIYF.

This clone was seen a few times. The genes are TRBV19 and TRBJ2-2; 7 bases are a match to TRBD1. The germline V gene encodes CDR1 LNHDA and CDR2 SQIVND (reference sequence). The V gene end was trimmed by 5 bases and the J gene end by 6 bases; junction bases not matched to a gene: 3. The CDR3 spans 13 residues. CDR3 DNA: TGTGCCAGTAGTTCCCAGGGGGCCGGGGAGCTGTTTTTT. Translated: CASSSQGAGELFF.

The chain uses TRBV11-3 and TRBJ2-7, with D perhaps TRBD2 (5 bases). The CDR3 runs 14 residues. V was shortened by 7 bases and J by 3 bases, with 16 bases between the two germline ends. Germline V gene data show CDR1 as SGHNT and CDR2 as YENEEA. CDR3 region: CASTTEGVSYEQYF. CDR3 nucleotide sequence: TGTGCCAGCACAACAGAGGGAGTCAGCTACGAGCAGTACTTC.

This clone was observed a few times. J is TRBJ2-3 and V is TRBV6-1, with D hard to call. Deletions cut 10 bases from V and 1 base from J, with 15 bases between. From germline, CDR1 is MNHNS and CDR2 SASEGT. CDR3 length: 14 residues. In nucleotides, the CDR3 is TGTGCCACTACAACTCCTGAGGGCACAGATACGCAGTATTTT. This encodes CATTTPEGTDTQYF.

The J gene is TRBJ1-2, the V gene TRBV5-4; possibly TRBD1 for D (5 bases). V was clipped by 4 bases and J by 9 bases, with 16 bases between them. Germline CDR1 and CDR2: SGHNT and YYREEE (reference sequence). The CDR3 has 13 amino acids. CDR3 nucleotides: TGTGCCAGCAGCACGGGGGGGGGACGACGCTACACCTTC. It codes for CASSTGGGRRYTF.

The rearrangement joins TRBV2 to TRBJ2-5; D perhaps matches TRBD2 (6 bases). Germline CDR1 SNHLY, CDR2 FYNNEI. The CDR3 is 15 residues long. Trimming pared 5 bases from V and 2 bases from J, leaving 15 bases between. DNA for the CDR3: TGTGCCAGCAGTTTCCTTTTGGGGGGTCAAGAGACCCAGTACTTC. Protein product: CASSFLLGGQETQYF.

The chain joins TRBV10-3 to TRBJ2-3, with 10 bases identical to TRBD1. The length of the CDR3 is 14 residues. V lost 10 bases to trimming and J lost 2 bases; unmatched junction nucleotides: 6. The germline V gene has CDR1 ENHRY and CDR2 SYGVKD. The CDR3 protein is CATAGQGTTDTQYF. The CDR3 bases are TGTGCCACCGCGGGACAGGGGACCACAGATACGCAGTATTTT.